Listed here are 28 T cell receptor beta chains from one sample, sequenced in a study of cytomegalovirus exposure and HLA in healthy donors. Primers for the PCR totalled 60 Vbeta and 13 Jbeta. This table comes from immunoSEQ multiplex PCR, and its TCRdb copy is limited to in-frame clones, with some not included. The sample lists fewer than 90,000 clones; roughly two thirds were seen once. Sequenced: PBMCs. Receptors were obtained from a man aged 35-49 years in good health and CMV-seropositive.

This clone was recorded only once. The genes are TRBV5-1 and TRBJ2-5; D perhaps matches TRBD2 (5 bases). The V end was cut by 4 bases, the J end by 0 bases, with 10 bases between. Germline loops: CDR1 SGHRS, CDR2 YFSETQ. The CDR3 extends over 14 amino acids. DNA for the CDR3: TGCGCCAGCAGCCGCACCGGGGACCAAGAGACCCAGTACTTC. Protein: CASSRTGDQETQYF.

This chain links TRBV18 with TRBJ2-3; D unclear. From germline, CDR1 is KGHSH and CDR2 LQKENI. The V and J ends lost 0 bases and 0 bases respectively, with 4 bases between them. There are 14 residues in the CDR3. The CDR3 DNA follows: TGTGCCAGCTCACCACCCCCTAGCACAGATACGCAGTATTTT. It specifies CASSPPPSTDTQYF.

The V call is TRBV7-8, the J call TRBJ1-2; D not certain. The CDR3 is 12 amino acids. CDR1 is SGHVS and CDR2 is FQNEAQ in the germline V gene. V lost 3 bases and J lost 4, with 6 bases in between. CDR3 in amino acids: CASSFQSYGYTF. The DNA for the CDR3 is TGTGCCAGCAGCTTCCAGTCCTATGGCTACACCTTC.

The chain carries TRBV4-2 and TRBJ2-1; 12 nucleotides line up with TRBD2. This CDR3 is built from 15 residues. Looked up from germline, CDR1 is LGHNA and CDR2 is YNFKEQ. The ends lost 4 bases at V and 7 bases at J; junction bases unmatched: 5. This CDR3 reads CASSPLAGGPNEQFF. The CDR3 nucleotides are TGTGCCAGCAGCCCCCTAGCGGGGGGGCCTAATGAGCAGTTCTTC.

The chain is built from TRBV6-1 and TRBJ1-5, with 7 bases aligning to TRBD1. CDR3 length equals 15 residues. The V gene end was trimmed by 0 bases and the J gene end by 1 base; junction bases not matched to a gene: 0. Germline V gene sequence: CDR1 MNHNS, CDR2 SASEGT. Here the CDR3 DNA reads TGTGCCAGCAGTGAAGCGACAGGGAGCAATCAGCCCCAGCATTTT. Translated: CASSEATGSNQPQHF.

CDR3 sequence: CASSQTGGYGYTF. For the CDR3, the DNA is TGCGCCAGCAGCCAAACAGGGGGCTATGGCTACACCTTC. The rearrangement uses TRBV4-1 and TRBJ1-2, with 8 bases aligning to TRBD1. Per germline, CDR1 MGHRA and CDR2 YSYEKL. The CDR3 consists of 13 residues. Trimming cost V 2 bases and J 4 bases; bases outside gene matches: 0.

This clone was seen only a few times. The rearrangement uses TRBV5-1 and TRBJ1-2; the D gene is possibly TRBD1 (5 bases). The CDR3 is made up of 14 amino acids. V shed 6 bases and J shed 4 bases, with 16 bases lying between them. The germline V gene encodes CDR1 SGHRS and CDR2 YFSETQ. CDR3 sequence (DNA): TGCGCCAGCAATCAGGGCGGACCAGGCTATGGCTACACCTTC. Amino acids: CASNQGGPGYGYTF. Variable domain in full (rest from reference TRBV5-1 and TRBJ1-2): KAGVTQTPRYLIKTRGQQVTLSCSPISGHRSVSWYQQTPGQGLQFLFEYFSETQRNKGNFPGRFSGRQFSNSRSEMNVSTLELGDSALYLCASNQGGPGYGYTFGSGTRLTVV.

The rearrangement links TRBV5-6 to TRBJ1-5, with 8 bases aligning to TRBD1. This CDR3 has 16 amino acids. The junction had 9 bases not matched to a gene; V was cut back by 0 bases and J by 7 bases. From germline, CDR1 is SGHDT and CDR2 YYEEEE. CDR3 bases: TGTGCCAGCAGCTTGGCCGCCGGGACAGGTCACCAGCCCCAGCATTTT. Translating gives CASSLAAGTGHQPQHF. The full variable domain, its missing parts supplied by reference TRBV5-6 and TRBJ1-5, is DAGVTQSPTHLIKTRGQQVTLRCSPKSGHDTVSWYQQALGQGPQFIFQYYEEEERQRGNFPDRFSGHQFPNYSSELNVNALLLGDSALYLCASSLAAGTGHQPQHFGDGTRLSIL.

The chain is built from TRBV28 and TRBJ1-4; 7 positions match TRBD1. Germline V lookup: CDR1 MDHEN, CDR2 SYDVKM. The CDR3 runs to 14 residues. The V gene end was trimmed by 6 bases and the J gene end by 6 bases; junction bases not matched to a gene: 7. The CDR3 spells CASRPQGTDEKLFF. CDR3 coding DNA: TGTGCCAGCAGGCCACAGGGGACCGATGAAAAACTGTTTTTT.

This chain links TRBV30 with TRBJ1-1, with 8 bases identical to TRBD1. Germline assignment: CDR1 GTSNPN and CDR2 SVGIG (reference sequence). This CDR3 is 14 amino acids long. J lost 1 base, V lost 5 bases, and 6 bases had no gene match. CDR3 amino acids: CAWATGEGNTEAFF. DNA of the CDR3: TGTGCCTGGGCGACAGGGGAAGGGAACACTGAAGCTTTCTTT.

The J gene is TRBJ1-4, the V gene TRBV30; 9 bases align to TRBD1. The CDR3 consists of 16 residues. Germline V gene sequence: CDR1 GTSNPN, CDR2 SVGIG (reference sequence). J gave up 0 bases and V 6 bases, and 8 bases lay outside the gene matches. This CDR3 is CACQQGAVATNEKLFF. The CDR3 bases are TGTGCCTGCCAACAGGGGGCAGTTGCAACTAATGAAAAACTGTTTTTT.

In DNA, the CDR3 is TGTGCCAGCAGCACGAGGTGGAGTAGCGGGAGGTCAGGCTACGAGCAGTACTTC. Residues: CASSTRWSSGRSGYEQYF. The genes are TRBV2 and TRBJ2-7; 10 bases map to TRBD2. This CDR3 is built from 18 residues. CDR1 is SNHLY and CDR2 is FYNNEI in the germline V gene. After removal of 6 bases from V and 3 bases from J, the junction contained 17 bases not matched to a gene.

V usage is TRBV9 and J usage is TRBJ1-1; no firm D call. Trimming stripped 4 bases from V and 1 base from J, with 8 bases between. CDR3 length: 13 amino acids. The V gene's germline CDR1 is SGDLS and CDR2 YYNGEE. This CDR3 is CASSPYTNTEAFF. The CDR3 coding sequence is TGTGCCAGCAGCCCATACACGAACACTGAAGCTTTCTTT.

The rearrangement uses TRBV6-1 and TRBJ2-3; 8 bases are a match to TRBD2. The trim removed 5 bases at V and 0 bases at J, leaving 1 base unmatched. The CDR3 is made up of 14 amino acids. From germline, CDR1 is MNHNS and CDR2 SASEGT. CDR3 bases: TGTGCCAGCAGTAGCGGGAGTAGCACAGATACGCAGTATTTT. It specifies CASSSGSSTDTQYF.

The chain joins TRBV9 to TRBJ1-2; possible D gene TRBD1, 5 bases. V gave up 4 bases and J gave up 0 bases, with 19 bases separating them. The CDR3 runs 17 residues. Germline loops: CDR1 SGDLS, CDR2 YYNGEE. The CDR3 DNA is TGTGCCAGCAGCTCCAATGATGGGGCTTTAGCTAACTATGGCTACACCTTC. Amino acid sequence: CASSSNDGALANYGYTF.

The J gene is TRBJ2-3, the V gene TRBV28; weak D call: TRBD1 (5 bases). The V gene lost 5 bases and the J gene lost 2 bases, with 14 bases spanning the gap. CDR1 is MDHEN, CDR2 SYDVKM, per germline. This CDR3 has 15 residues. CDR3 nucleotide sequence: TGTGCCAGCAGTACAAACACAGGATACACAGATACGCAGTATTTT. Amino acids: CASSTNTGYTDTQYF. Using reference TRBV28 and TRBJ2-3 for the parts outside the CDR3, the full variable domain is DVKVTQSSRYLVKRTGEKVFLECVQDMDHENMFWYRQDPGLGLRLIYFSYDVKMKEKGDIPEGYSVSREKKERFSLILESASTNQTSMYLCASSTNTGYTDTQYFGPGTRLTVL.

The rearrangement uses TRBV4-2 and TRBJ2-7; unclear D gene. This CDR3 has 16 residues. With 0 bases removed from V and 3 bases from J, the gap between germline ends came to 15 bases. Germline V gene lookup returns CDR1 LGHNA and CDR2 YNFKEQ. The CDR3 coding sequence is TGTGCCAGCAGCCAAGATGCCGGCAGCGAATACTACGAGCAGTACTTC. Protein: CASSQDAGSEYYEQYF.

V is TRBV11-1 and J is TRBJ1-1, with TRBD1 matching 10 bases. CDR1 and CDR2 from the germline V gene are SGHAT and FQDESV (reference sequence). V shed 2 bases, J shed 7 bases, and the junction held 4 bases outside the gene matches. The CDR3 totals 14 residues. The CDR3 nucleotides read TGTGCCAGCAGCTTACGGGACAGGGGAAATGAAGCTTTCTTT. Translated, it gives CASSLRDRGNEAFF.

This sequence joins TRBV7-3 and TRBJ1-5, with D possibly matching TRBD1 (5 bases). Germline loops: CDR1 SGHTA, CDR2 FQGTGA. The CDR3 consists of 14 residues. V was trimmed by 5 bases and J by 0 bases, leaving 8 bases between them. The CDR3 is CASSPDSSNQPQHF. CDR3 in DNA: TGTGCCAGCAGCCCCGACAGTAGCAATCAGCCCCAGCATTTT.

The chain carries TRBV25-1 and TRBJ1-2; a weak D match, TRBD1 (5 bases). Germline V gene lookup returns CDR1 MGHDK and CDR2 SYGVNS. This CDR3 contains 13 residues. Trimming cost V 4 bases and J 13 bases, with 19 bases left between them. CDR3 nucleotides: TGTGCCAGCAGTGCAACCCGGGACTCTCTTATCACCTTC. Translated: CASSATRDSLITF.

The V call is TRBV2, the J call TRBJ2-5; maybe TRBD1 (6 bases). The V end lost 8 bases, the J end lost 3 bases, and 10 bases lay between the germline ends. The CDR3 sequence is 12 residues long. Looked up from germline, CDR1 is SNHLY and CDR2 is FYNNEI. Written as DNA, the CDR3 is TGTGCCAGCTCTAACAGGGAAGAGACCCAGTACTTC. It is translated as CASSNREETQYF. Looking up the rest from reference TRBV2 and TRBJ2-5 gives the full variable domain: EPEVTQTPSHQVTQMGQEVILRCVPISNHLYFYWYRQILGQKVEFLVSFYNNEISEKSEIFDDQFSVERPDGSNFTLKIRSTKLEDSAMYFCASSNREETQYFGPGTRLLVL.

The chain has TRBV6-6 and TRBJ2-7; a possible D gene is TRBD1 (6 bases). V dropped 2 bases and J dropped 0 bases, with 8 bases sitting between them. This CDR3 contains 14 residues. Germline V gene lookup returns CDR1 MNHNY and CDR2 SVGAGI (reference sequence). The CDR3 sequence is CASSYVDSSYEQYF. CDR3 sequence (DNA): TGTGCCAGCAGTTACGTGGACAGCTCCTACGAGCAGTACTTC.

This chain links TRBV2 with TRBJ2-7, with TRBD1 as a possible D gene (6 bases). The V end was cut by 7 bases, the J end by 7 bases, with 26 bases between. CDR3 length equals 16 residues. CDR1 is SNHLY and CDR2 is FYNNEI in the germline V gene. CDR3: CASKSQGTSYLQEQYF. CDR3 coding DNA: TGTGCCAGCAAGAGCCAGGGGACCTCCTACCTACAGGAGCAGTACTTC. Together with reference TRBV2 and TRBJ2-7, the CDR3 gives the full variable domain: EPEVTQTPSHQVTQMGQEVILRCVPISNHLYFYWYRQILGQKVEFLVSFYNNEISEKSEIFDDQFSVERPDGSNFTLKIRSTKLEDSAMYFCASKSQGTSYLQEQYFGPGTRLTVT.

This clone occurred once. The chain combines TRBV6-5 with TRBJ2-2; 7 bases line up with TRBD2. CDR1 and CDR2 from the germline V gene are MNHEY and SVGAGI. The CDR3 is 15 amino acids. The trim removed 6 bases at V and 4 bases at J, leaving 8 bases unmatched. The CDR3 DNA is TGTGCCAGCAGCCTTCTCGGGACTATCACCGGGGAGCTGTTTTTT. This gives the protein CASSLLGTITGELFF.

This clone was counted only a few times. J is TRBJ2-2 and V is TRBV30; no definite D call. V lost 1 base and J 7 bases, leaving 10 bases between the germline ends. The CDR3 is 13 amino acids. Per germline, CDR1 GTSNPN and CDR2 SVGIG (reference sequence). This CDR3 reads CAWSESRVGELFF. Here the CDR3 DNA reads TGTGCCTGGAGTGAATCAAGAGTCGGGGAGCTGTTTTTT. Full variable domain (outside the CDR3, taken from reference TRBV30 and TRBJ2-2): SQTIHQWPATLVQPVGSPLSLECTVEGTSNPNLYWYRQAAGRGLQLLFYSVGIGQISSEVPQNLSASRPQDRQFILSSKKLLLSDSGFYLCAWSESRVGELFFGEGSRLTVL.

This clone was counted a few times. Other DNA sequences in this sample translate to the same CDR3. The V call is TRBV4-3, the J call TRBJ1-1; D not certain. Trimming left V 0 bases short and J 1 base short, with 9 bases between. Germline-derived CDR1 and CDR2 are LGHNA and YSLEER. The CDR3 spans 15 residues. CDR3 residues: CASSQEWGGNTEAFF. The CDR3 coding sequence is TGCGCCAGCAGCCAAGAGTGGGGAGGGAACACTGAAGCTTTCTTT.

CDR3 sequence reads: CASSKTGDYGYTF. The CDR3 DNA reads as TGTGCCAGCAGTAAAACAGGGGACTATGGCTACACCTTC. The chain carries TRBV2 and TRBJ1-2, with 7 bases that match TRBD1. After removal of 5 bases from V and 3 bases from J, the junction contained 3 bases not matched to a gene. CDR1 and CDR2 (germline): SNHLY, FYNNEI. This CDR3 spans 13 amino acids.

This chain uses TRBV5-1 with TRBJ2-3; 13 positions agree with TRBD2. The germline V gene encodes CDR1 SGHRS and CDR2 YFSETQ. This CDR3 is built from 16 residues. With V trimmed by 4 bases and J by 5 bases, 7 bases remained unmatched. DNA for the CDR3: TGCGCCAGCAGCAGTGGACTAGCGGGGGCCGTAGATACGCAGTATTTT. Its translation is CASSSGLAGAVDTQYF.